This TCR beta chain originates from a study of identical twins. Germline V gene data show CDR1 as MDHEN and CDR2 as SYDVKM. The CDR3 loop spans 15 amino acids. V shed 1 base and J 7 bases; nucleotides not matched to a gene: 4. TCRdb reprocessed the 5' RACE reads with MiXCR, giving one entry per CDR3 protein. The profile covers a few hundred thousand distinct CDR3 sequences, with roughly 15% appearing a single time and 0.44% taken by the ten largest. The same data also went into a second study, on yellow fever vaccine responses in identical twins.

Sample: CD4+ T cells sorted from blood. The sequence derives from a woman aged 18-35 years in good health. This chain uses TRBV28 with TRBJ2-1; 10 nucleotides agree with TRBD2. DNA for the CDR3: TGTGCCAGCAGTTTATTCACTAGCGGGATGAATGAGCAGTTCTTC. It translates to CASSLFTSGMNEQFF.